This T cell receptor beta chain stems from a study of blood T cells in healthy people across ages. The wider study: The capture of about one barcoded beta molecule per two T cells was achieved by template switching. General study results and limits: Greater diversity and more naive CD4+ cells were seen in long-lived donors than in aged donors. PBMCs left unsorted prevented a conclusive naive versus antigen-experienced comparison.

Concerning this clonotype: Its antigen is not identified.

Primers used in a second PCR of roughly 6 to 12 cycles were a sample-barcoded 5' primer and a J-beta primer mix. TCRdb analysed the 5' RACE reads with MiXCR anew, one entry per CDR3 protein. The sample has around 1.5 million distinct CDR3 sequences; roughly 32% are singletons. Germline V lookup: CDR1 MNHEY, CDR2 SMNVEV (reference sequence). This CDR3 has 17 amino acids. Trimming cost V 3 bases and J 3 bases; bases outside gene matches: 3. The chain carries TRBV27 and TRBJ2-1; the match to TRBD2 covers 15 bases. The origin of this receptor is a woman younger than 45 in good health. The sample consisted of blood. The CDR3 DNA follows: TGTGCCAGCAGTTTGCGGACTAGCGGGAGGGACTACAATGAGCAGTTCTTC. This codes for CASSLRTSGRDYNEQFF.